Presented here are 28 T cell receptor beta chains from one specimen sequenced in a study of T cell responses to AZD1222 COVID-19 vaccine. Produced via immunoSEQ multiplex PCR; TCRdb's table is partial and in-frame only. Among about 180,000 clones, around nine tenths were seen once, and the ten largest hold around a tenth. Material: peripheral blood, obtained 28 days after the second AZD1222 dose. The receptors shown here come from an adult who received the AZD1222 COVID-19 vaccine.

V is TRBV5-1 and J is TRBJ2-1, with TRBD2 identical over 7 bases. V gave up 4 bases and J gave up 2 bases; unmatched junction bases: 3. Germline CDR1 is SGHRS and CDR2 is YFSETQ. This CDR3 has 14 amino acids. CDR3 residues: CASSPTSTYNEQFF. DNA of the CDR3: TGCGCCAGCAGCCCGACTAGCACCTACAATGAGCAGTTCTTC.

This chain joins TRBV20-1 and TRBJ1-5; 7 bases align to TRBD1. V shed 3 bases and J 4 bases; nucleotides not matched to a gene: 3. Germline V gene lookup returns CDR1 DFQATT and CDR2 SNEGSKA (reference sequence). This CDR3 has 13 amino acids. The CDR3 bases are TGCAGTGCTAGTCAGGGGGGAAATCAGCCCCAGCATTTT. Translation: CSASQGGNQPQHF.

The rearrangement joins TRBV4-2 to TRBJ1-1; TRBD1 matches at 9 bases. The CDR3 consists of 23 residues. Per the germline V gene, CDR1 is LGHNA and CDR2 is YNFKEQ. The V gene end was trimmed by 3 bases and the J gene end by 1 base; junction bases not matched to a gene: 27. The CDR3 bases are TGTGCCAGCAGCCACCCCTCCCAGGATATTTGGAGGGGACAGGGTGGTCCGAACACTGAAGCTTTCTTT. Protein: CASSHPSQDIWRGQGGPNTEAFF.

The chain joins TRBV4-1 to TRBJ1-3; D might be TRBD1 (6 bases). Trimming removed 3 bases at V and 8 bases at J, with 14 bases between. Germline V CDR1 and CDR2: MGHRA, YSYEKL. This CDR3 is built from 14 residues. The CDR3 DNA sequence: TGCGCCAGCAGCCACAGGGGAGGGGAAGACACCATATATTTT. Amino acid sequence: CASSHRGGEDTIYF.

The CDR3 DNA is TGTGCCAGCAGTTACGCTTCCGGGGTCGGCACTGAAGCTTTCTTT. As protein: CASSYASGVGTEAFF. The chain recombines TRBV6-5 with TRBJ1-1; no clear D. Trimming shortened V by 2 bases and J by 4 bases, and 14 bases separated the two germline ends. The CDR3 runs 15 residues. CDR1 and CDR2 (germline): MNHEY, SVGAGI.

The genes are TRBV6-2 or TRBV6-3 and TRBJ2-7; 8 nucleotides agree with TRBD1. The CDR3 length is 14 residues. V lost 6 bases and J lost 2; bases outside the gene matches: 6. Germline loops: CDR1 MNHEY, CDR2 SVGEGT. The CDR3 bases are TGTGCCAGCAGCCACGGACAGGGTGCCTACGAGCAGTACTTC. It encodes CASSHGQGAYEQYF.

V and J are TRBV9 and TRBJ2-1; 11 bases are shared with TRBD2. This CDR3 contains 17 residues. The trim removed 0 bases at V and 6 bases at J, leaving 8 bases unmatched. Looked up from germline, CDR1 is SGDLS and CDR2 is YYNGEE. The CDR3 sequence is CASSVAVAGGSANEQFF. The CDR3 region has the DNA TGTGCCAGCAGCGTAGCAGTAGCGGGGGGGTCCGCCAATGAGCAGTTCTTC.

Points on this clone: At the DNA level, this CDR3 is encoded by other sequences in the same sample as well. The gene calls are TRBV7-9 and TRBJ1-1; D remains ambiguous. V was pared by 5 bases and J by 4 bases, with 11 bases between. Germline V gene data show CDR1 as SEHNR and CDR2 as FQNEAQ (reference sequence). The CDR3 covers 13 residues. CDR3 nucleotide sequence: TGTGCCAGCAGCCTTGAGGGAGGCACTGAAGCTTTCTTT. Residues: CASSLEGGTEAFF.

The chain links TRBV4-3 to TRBJ2-5; D perhaps matches TRBD2 (5 bases). V gave up 1 base and J gave up 1 base, with 10 bases separating them. This CDR3 has 15 residues. Germline-derived CDR1 and CDR2 are LGHNA and YSLEER. As DNA, the CDR3 is TGCGCCAGCAGCCAAGGGGTCGGGATCCAAGAGACCCAGTACTTC. This sequence encodes CASSQGVGIQETQYF.

This clone was recorded only once. CDR3 sequence: CASSLDRGQGARQNIQYF. For the CDR3, the DNA is TGTGCCAGCAGCTTAGATCGGGGACAGGGGGCGAGGCAAAACATTCAGTACTTC. V usage is TRBV7-2 and J usage is TRBJ2-4; 12 bases align to TRBD1. Germline V CDR1 and CDR2: SGHTA, FQGNSA. V lost 1 base, J lost 5 bases, and 9 bases stayed unmatched. This CDR3 has 18 amino acids.

Written as DNA, the CDR3 is TGTGCCAGTAGTATTGAACCCGATGGCTACACCTTC. Translation: CASSIEPDGYTF. This chain connects TRBV19 to TRBJ1-2; D not certain. The CDR3 sequence is 12 residues long. Germline CDR1 and CDR2: LNHDA and SQIVND (reference sequence). Trimming cost V 3 bases and J 6 bases, with 8 bases left between them. Drawing the rest from reference TRBV19 and TRBJ1-2, the complete variable domain is DGGITQSPKYLFRKEGQNVTLSCEQNLNHDAMYWYRQDPGQGLRLIYYSQIVNDFQKGDIAEGYSVSREKKESFPLTVTSAQKNPTAFYLCASSIEPDGYTFGSGTRLTVV.

This rearrangement joins TRBV4-2 to TRBJ2-7; 7 bases fit TRBD1. Looked up from germline, CDR1 is LGHNA and CDR2 is YNFKEQ. The CDR3 spans 15 residues. Trimming cost V 1 base and J 5 bases; bases outside gene matches: 8. Here the CDR3 reads CASSQVNRGSDEQYF. CDR3 coding DNA: TGTGCCAGCAGCCAAGTCAACAGGGGTAGCGACGAGCAGTACTTC.

This clone was picked up one time. This sequence joins TRBV5-8 and TRBJ2-5; the D gene is possibly TRBD2 (6 bases). There are 15 residues in the CDR3. From germline, CDR1 is SGHTS and CDR2 YDEGEE. V was trimmed by 4 bases and J by 1 base, leaving 14 bases between them. The CDR3 DNA is TGTGCCAGCAGCCTGGAGGGCAGGCTCCAAGAGACCCAGTACTTC. Translation gives CASSLEGRLQETQYF.

The J gene is TRBJ1-1, the V gene TRBV7-9, with D hard to call. CDR1 SEHNR and CDR2 FQNEAQ come from the germline V gene (reference sequence). The CDR3 totals 14 residues. Deletions cut 0 bases from V and 5 bases from J, with 10 bases between. This chain's CDR3 is CASSLARVGTEAFF. Written as DNA, the CDR3 is TGTGCCAGCAGCTTAGCCCGGGTAGGGACTGAAGCTTTCTTT.

The V call is TRBV5-1, the J call TRBJ1-2; TRBD1 is a possible D gene (5 bases). The V gene lost 4 bases and the J gene lost 2 bases, with 9 bases spanning the gap. Germline V lookup: CDR1 SGHRS, CDR2 YFSETQ. The CDR3 spans 13 residues. The CDR3 nucleotides read TGCGCCAGCAGCCTCAGGGAAAACTATGGCTACACCTTC. This codes for CASSLRENYGYTF.

The chain's CDR3 is CASSIQRGRTDTQYF. CDR3 DNA sequence: TGTGCCAGCAGCATCCAGCGGGGACGCACAGATACGCAGTATTTT. V is TRBV7-2 and J is TRBJ2-3, with 7 bases matching TRBD2. Germline loops: CDR1 SGHTA, CDR2 FQGNSA. The CDR3 has 15 residues. Losses at the gene ends were 5 bases for V and 1 base for J; bases not matched to a gene: 6.

This clone turned up a few times. This rearrangement joins TRBV19 to TRBJ2-5, with 7 bases matching TRBD1. The germline V gene encodes CDR1 LNHDA and CDR2 SQIVND (reference sequence). V shed 4 bases and J 1 base; nucleotides not matched to a gene: 3. The CDR3 sequence is 14 residues long. CDR3 region: CASSTRQGQETQYF. DNA of the CDR3: TGTGCCAGTAGTACCCGACAGGGCCAAGAGACCCAGTACTTC.

The V gene is TRBV19, the J gene TRBJ2-2; TRBD2 aligns across 8 bases. The CDR3 is made up of 15 amino acids. CDR1 is LNHDA and CDR2 is SQIVND in the germline V gene (reference sequence). Trimming removed 7 bases from V and 4 bases from J; junction bases left unmatched: 8. The chain's CDR3 is CASMKLSGGTGELFF. CDR3 DNA: TGTGCCAGTATGAAGTTAAGCGGGGGCACCGGGGAGCTGTTTTTT.

This chain joins TRBV7-8 and TRBJ1-5; D ambiguous. V lost 5 bases and J 9 bases, leaving 14 bases between the germline ends. The CDR3 loop spans 13 amino acids. Germline CDR1 and CDR2: SGHVS and FQNEAQ. The CDR3 here is CASSPSPAGPQHF. For the CDR3, the DNA is TGTGCCAGCAGCCCGAGCCCTGCCGGGCCCCAGCATTTT. Full variable domain (outside the CDR3, taken from reference TRBV7-8 and TRBJ1-5): GAGVSQSPRYKVAKRGQDVALRCDPISGHVSLFWYQQALGQGPEFLTYFQNEAQLDKSGLPSDRFFAERPEGSVSTLKIQRTQQEDSAVYLCASSPSPAGPQHFGDGTRLSIL.

V and J are TRBV6-1 and TRBJ2-4; D tentatively reads TRBD1 or TRBD2 (5 bases each). Trimming removed 3 bases at V and 9 bases at J, with 15 bases between. Germline CDR1 MNHNS, CDR2 SASEGT. CDR3 length: 14 amino acids. Written as DNA, the CDR3 is TGTGCCAGCAGTGACGGGACCCTACCATTCATTCAGTACTTC. It encodes CASSDGTLPFIQYF.

In this sample, this clone turned up a few times. V and J are TRBV3-1 (or the pseudogene TRBV3-2) and TRBJ2-7, with 7 bases aligning to TRBD2. The CDR3 is 17 residues long. From germline, CDR1 is LGHDT and CDR2 YNNKEL (reference sequence). Trimming cost V 2 bases and J 5 bases; bases outside gene matches: 15. The DNA for the CDR3 is TGTGCCAGCAGCCAACCGATGGCGGGGGTCTCCCTCGACGAGCAGTACTTC. It translates to CASSQPMAGVSLDEQYF.

The chain links TRBV9 to TRBJ2-6; maybe TRBD2 (7 bases). The germline V gene encodes CDR1 SGDLS and CDR2 YYNGEE. Trimming shortened V by 4 bases and J by 2 bases, and 25 bases separated the two germline ends. The CDR3 is made up of 20 amino acids. CDR3: CASSPRPVRGGTAGANVLTF. Here the CDR3 DNA reads TGTGCCAGCAGCCCCCGCCCCGTGAGGGGGGGAACCGCTGGGGCCAACGTCCTGACTTTC.

This chain's CDR3 is CASSSLRGDEKLFF. CDR3 bases: TGTGCCAGCAGTTCCCTGAGGGGGGATGAAAAACTGTTTTTT. V and J are TRBV25-1 and TRBJ1-4; D is possibly TRBD1 (6 bases). Germline V gene sequence: CDR1 MGHDK, CDR2 SYGVNS. The V gene lost 5 bases and the J gene lost 6 bases, with 13 bases spanning the gap. The CDR3 consists of 14 residues.

The chain links TRBV28 to TRBJ1-2; no clear D gene. CDR1 MDHEN and CDR2 SYDVKM come from the germline V gene. V was cut by 3 bases and J by 2 bases, with 4 bases left in between. The CDR3 length is 12 residues. The CDR3 coding sequence is TGTGCCAGCAGTTTCCGGAACTATGGCTACACCTTC. This codes for CASSFRNYGYTF.

The chain joins TRBV19 to TRBJ1-2, with unresolved D. CDR1 is LNHDA and CDR2 is SQIVND in the germline V gene (reference sequence). The CDR3 is 16 amino acids. V was clipped by 4 bases and J by 6 bases, with 21 bases between them. The CDR3 coding sequence is TGTGCCAGTAGTAAGGTGGGCGTGAGGGCATTGGATGGCTACACCTTC. Its translation is CASSKVGVRALDGYTF.

This chain joins TRBV19 and TRBJ2-3; D remains unclear. Trimming took 1 base from V and 4 from J, leaving 12 bases between them. The germline V gene has CDR1 LNHDA and CDR2 SQIVND (reference sequence). The CDR3 totals 15 residues. CDR3 in amino acids: CASSIGGTWADTQYF. The CDR3 DNA sequence: TGTGCCAGTAGTATAGGGGGTACTTGGGCAGATACGCAGTATTTT.

V usage is TRBV18 and J usage is TRBJ1-2; 8 positions agree with TRBD1. Germline assignment: CDR1 KGHSH and CDR2 LQKENI. Germline trimming cut 1 base from V and 1 base from J; bases unmatched to any gene: 5. The CDR3 totals 16 residues. In DNA form, the CDR3 reads TGTGCCAGCTCACCACTTGCGACAGGGGATAACTATGGCTACACCTTC. The encoded protein is CASSPLATGDNYGYTF.

The CDR3: CASSALGVGAFF. The CDR3 DNA reads TGTGCCAGCAGCGCTCTCGGGGTAGGGGCTTTCTTT. The chain combines TRBV9 with TRBJ1-1; D call uncertain. Between the trimmed V and J ends, which lost 3 bases and 11 bases, there was a span of 14 bases. The CDR3 loop spans 12 amino acids. CDR1 is SGDLS, CDR2 YYNGEE, per germline.